This T cell receptor beta chain derives from a study of Ad26.COV2.S vaccination and SARS-CoV-2 variants. At the level of the study: Recipients of Ad26.COV2.S got it intramuscularly, once or twice 56 days apart. Study-wide results and limits: Non-spike TCR breadth did not differ much between vaccine and placebo recipients.

Treatment described: some 19 received Ad26.COV2.S at low or high dose, single or two shots; 5 received placebo; per-sample allocation not given. Sample collection was performed on day 63 after the first vaccine or placebo injection. The V and J ends lost 3 bases and 2 bases, in that order; junction bases with no gene match: 6. This CDR3 has 14 amino acids. Germline values: CDR1 GTSNPN, CDR2 SVGIG (reference sequence). Sequenced by immunoSEQ multiplex PCR; TCRdb stores in-frame clones only, minus some. The sample holds a few hundred thousand clones, roughly 90% seen once. Of note for this clone: The antigen remains undetermined.

The receptor was isolated from a person between 18 and 65 years old who received the Ad26.COV2.S COVID-19 vaccine or a placebo. The starting material was peripheral blood, obtained in a trial of Ad26.COV2.S vaccine versus placebo. The J gene is TRBJ2-7, the V gene TRBV30; 8 nucleotides line up with TRBD2. The CDR3 spells CAWRPTGGPYEQYF. CDR3 sequence (DNA): TGTGCCTGGAGACCCACGGGAGGGCCCTACGAGCAGTACTTC.